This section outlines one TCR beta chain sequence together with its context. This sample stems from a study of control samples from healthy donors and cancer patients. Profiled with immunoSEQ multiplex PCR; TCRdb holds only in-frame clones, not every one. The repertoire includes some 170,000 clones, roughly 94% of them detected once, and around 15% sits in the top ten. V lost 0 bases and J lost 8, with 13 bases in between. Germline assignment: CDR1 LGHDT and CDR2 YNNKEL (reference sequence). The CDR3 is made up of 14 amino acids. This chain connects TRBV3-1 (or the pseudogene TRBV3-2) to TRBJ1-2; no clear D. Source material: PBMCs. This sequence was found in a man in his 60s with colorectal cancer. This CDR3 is CASSQETGEEGYTF. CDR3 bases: TGTGCCAGCAGCCAAGAAACCGGGGAAGAAGGCTACACCTTC.